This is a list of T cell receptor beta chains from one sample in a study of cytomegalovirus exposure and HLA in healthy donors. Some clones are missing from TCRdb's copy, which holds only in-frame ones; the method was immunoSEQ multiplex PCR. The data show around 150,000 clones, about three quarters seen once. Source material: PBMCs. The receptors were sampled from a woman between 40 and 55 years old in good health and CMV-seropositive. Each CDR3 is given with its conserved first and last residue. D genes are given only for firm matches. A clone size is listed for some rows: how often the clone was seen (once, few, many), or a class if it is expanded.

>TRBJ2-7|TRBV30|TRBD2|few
TGTGCCTGGAGTGAGCGGGGGTACGAGCAGTACTTC
CAWSERGYEQYF
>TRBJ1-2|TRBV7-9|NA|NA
TGTGCCAGCAGCTTTTCCTACAGTAGCTATGGCTACACCTTC
CASSFSYSSYGYTF
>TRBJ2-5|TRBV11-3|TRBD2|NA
TGTGCCAGCAGCTTAGGGACTAGTACCACCCAGTACTTC
CASSLGTSTTQYF
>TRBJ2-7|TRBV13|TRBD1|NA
TGTGCCAGCAGCCCTTCAGTCAGGGGGCTATTCTACGAGCAGTACTTC
CASSPSVRGLFYEQYF
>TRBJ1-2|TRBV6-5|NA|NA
TGTGCCAGCAGTTACCGGGCGGGTTCTGGCTACACCTTC
CASSYRAGSGYTF
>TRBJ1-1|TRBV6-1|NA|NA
TGTGCCAGCAGTTTCCGGGGGAAGGGCACTGAAGCTTTCTTT
CASSFRGKGTEAFF
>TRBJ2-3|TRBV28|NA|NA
TGTGCCAGCAGCCCACCGGGGGGCGCCACAGATACGCAGTATTTT
CASSPPGGATDTQYF
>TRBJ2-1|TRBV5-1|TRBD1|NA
TGCGCCAGCAGCTTGGCGGACAGGGGGATCAATGAGCAGTTCTTC
CASSLADRGINEQFF
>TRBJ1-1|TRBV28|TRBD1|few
TGTGCCAGCAGTTCTAACACAGGGGACCACACTGAAGCTTTCTTT
CASSSNTGDHTEAFF
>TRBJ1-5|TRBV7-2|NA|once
TGTGCCAGCAGCTCAACAGGGAATCAGCCCCAGCATTTT
CASSSTGNQPQHF
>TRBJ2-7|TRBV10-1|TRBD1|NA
TGCGCCAGCGAGAGGGACAGCTTATTATCCTACGAGCAGTACTTC
CASERDSLLSYEQYF
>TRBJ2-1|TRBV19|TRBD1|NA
TGTGCCAGTATAGAGACAGGGGTTGAGAATGAGCAGTTCTTC
CASIETGVENEQFF
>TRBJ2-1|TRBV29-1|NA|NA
TGCAGCGTTGAGGGCGGGGCCCACAATGAGCAGTTCTTC
CSVEGGAHNEQFF
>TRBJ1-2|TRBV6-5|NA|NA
TGTGCCAGCAGTTACTCTCTGGGCGCCGACTATGGCTACACCTTC
CASSYSLGADYGYTF
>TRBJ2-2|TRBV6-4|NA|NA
TGTGCCAGCAGTGCCGTAGTTGGCGCAGGCGGGGAGCTGTTTTTT
CASSAVVGAGGELFF
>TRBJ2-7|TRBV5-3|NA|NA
TGTGCCAGAATCGACGAGCAGTACTTC
CARIDEQYF
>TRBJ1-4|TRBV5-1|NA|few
TGCGCCAGCAGCTTGGACAGGCCAACTAATGAAAAACTGTTTTTT
CASSLDRPTNEKLFF
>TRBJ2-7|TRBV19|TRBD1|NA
TGTGCCAGTAGTATAGGAGGGTCGACAGGGTCCTACGAGCAGTACTTC
CASSIGGSTGSYEQYF
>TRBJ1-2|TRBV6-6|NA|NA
TGTGCCACCGGGGCGGGGGACTATGGCTACACCTTC
CATGAGDYGYTF
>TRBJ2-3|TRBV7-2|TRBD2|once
TGTGCCAGCAGCCCAGGACTAGCGGGGCGCACAGATACGCAGTATTTT
CASSPGLAGRTDTQYF
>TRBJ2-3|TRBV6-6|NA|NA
TGTGCCAGTTCTCTCCAGCGGGTCCTCCCAGATACGCAGTATTTT
CASSLQRVLPDTQYF
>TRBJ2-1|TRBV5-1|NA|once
TGCGCCAGCAGCTTGGAAACGGGGGAAGACAATGAGCAGTTCTTC
CASSLETGEDNEQFF
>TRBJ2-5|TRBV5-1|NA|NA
TGCGCCAGCAGCCTTTACCAAGAGACCCAGTACTTC
CASSLYQETQYF
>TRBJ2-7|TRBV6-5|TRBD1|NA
TGTGCCAGCAGCCTTGGGACAGGGGGTAAATACGAGCAGTACTTC
CASSLGTGGKYEQYF
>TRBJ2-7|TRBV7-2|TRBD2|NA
TGTGCCAGCAGCCCGGGGGCTAGCGGGATCTACGAGCAGTACTTC
CASSPGASGIYEQYF
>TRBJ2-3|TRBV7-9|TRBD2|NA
TGTGCCAGCAGCTTAGTGGCGGGGGCAGATACGCAGTATTTT
CASSLVAGADTQYF
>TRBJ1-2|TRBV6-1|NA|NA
TGTGCCAGCAGTGAATTGTCTCTTCTCTATGGCTACACCTTC
CASSELSLLYGYTF
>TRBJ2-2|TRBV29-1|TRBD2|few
TGCAGCGTTCGACGGGAGGCGGGGGGACGAACGACCGGGGAGCTGTTTTTT
CSVRREAGGRTTGELFF
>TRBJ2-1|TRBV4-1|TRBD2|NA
TGCGCCAGCAGCCAAGGGCCCACTAGCGGGACTTACAATGAGCAGTTCTTC
CASSQGPTSGTYNEQFF
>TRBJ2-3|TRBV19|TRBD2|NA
TGTGCCAGTAGTAGTAGCGGGAGTCTAGATACGCAGTATTTT
CASSSSGSLDTQYF
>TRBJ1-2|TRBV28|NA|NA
TGTGCCAGCAGTTTACAGGGGTCGGGGAGCTATGGCTACACCTTC
CASSLQGSGSYGYTF
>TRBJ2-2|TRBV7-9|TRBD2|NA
TGTGCCAGCAGGACCGGACTAGCGGGGAACACCGGGGAGCTGTTTTTT
CASRTGLAGNTGELFF
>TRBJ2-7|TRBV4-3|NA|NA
TGCGCCAGCAGCCAAGGACTAGCCTACGAGCAGTACTTC
CASSQGLAYEQYF